This record covers a single T cell receptor (beta chain). Its antigen target is currently unknown. Base qualities were left out, and no much larger clone turns up one base away. From V the trimming removes 6 bases and from J it removes 5 bases, while the gene matches leave 11 bases of the junction unaccounted for. The CDR3, from cysteine to phenylalanine, totals 15 residues. Just the 45-base CDR3 DNA is kept, in frame starting at base 1. The germline V gene provides CDR1 KGHSH and CDR2 LQKENI. The sample's time point label, in plain terms: cycle 4 day 1 (C4D1), after six to seven weeks of nivolumab. Relapse after autologous stem cell transplantation had occurred in all trial patients, and cohorts A, B and C were distinguished by prior brentuximab vedotin exposure. The trial cohort comprised 56 patients with relapsed/refractory classical Hodgkin lymphoma whose best overall responses were complete response, partial response or progressive disease. Trial patients were treated with single-agent nivolumab in the multi-cohort phase II CheckMate 205 trial. An independent review committee assessed best overall response using the 2007 International Working Group response criteria. Trial PBMCs were obtained immediately prior to nivolumab initiation (C1D1) and on therapy at cycle 2 day 1 and cycle 4 day 1. After peripheral blood was drawn into 8 mL Vacutainer Cell Preparation Tubes, PBMCs were isolated by centrifugation and then cryopreserved.

This sample is drawn from a study of PD-1 blockade in classical Hodgkin lymphoma (dated by TCRdb to the early 2020s). A note on the overall study: Nivolumab dosing was 3 mg/kg intravenously every 2 weeks, continuing until either disease progression or unacceptable toxicity. The study used CyTOF and TCR beta sequencing to define a peripheral blood immune signature of response to PD-1 blockade in classical Hodgkin lymphoma.

The Qiagen DNeasy kit was used to extract genomic DNA both from unsorted PBMCs and from the negatively selected CD4+ and CD8+ fractions. Using primers that anneal to V and J segments, immunoSEQ multiplex PCR amplified the TCR beta CDR3 regions. A synthetic immune receptor repertoire was used to minimize amplification bias, and any residual bias was removed computationally once sequencing was done. The source study handled its data this way. Custom Python scripts were used to quantify repertoire diversity as the Shannon entropy index. The unsorted, CD4+ and CD8+ repertoires were each analyzed separately, with the exception of combined analyses, where CD4+ and CD8+ sequences were merged in silico. A clone counted as expanded when the clone's frequency after treatment rose at least 2-fold relative to C1D1, and clones undetected at baseline were given a pseudocount of 0.5. Clones with 0 or 1 copy at C1D1 were defined as singleton clones, while clones with 2 or more copies were defined as non-singleton clones. Clones expanded in unsorted samples were annotated as CD4+, CD8+ or unknown by matching protein sequences in sorted samples from the same patient. Wilcoxon tests were applied to paired samples to test diversity changes from C1D1 to C4D1. TCRdb holds this immuneACCESS table with in-frame rearrangements only. Some clones are missing; in checked studies, unresolved V genes explain under half, and the rest has no known cause. D and trimming were read from the DNA, whereas the V and J calls and clone size are those reported in that table. The sample table contains roughly 60,000 clones; only one count was recorded for roughly 92% of them. 6.5% to 9.5% of the sample is in the top ten clones.

General conclusions and limits of the study: Trial patients with a complete response had baseline diversity similar to that of newly diagnosed patients, while partial responders and progressors had significantly lower diversity. The study was limited to a single clinical trial cohort, and causes of repertoire differences, possibly disease activity or prior therapy, remained undefined. Diversity was lower in patients who began nivolumab less than 1 year after ASCT, so these patients were left out of later analyses to avoid confounding by immune reconstitution. By C4D1, a significant rise was seen in CD4+ TCR diversity but not in CD8+ TCR diversity (p=0.0027 vs p=0.16), and the rise was most apparent among complete responders (p=0.02). Newly diagnosed patients were reported to have lower baseline TCR diversity than healthy donors, and relapsed/refractory patients were reported to have lower baseline TCR diversity still.

The V and J genes are TRBV18 and TRBJ2-3; 7 bases in the junction line up with TRBD2. The sequencing here drew on peripheral blood mononuclear cells (PBMCs), taken before the fourth cycle of nivolumab. This TCR derives from a human donor with classical Hodgkin lymphoma. The nucleotide sequence reads as follows: TGTGCCAGCTCGCGCTTAGCGGGCCCCCAAGATACGCAGTATTTT. Translation gives CASSRLAGPQDTQYF.